This TCR beta chain came from a study of control samples from healthy donors and cancer patients. The table lists this clone with a few counts. The germline CDR1 and CDR2 sequences are KGHDR and SFDVKD. Trimming shortened V by 5 bases and J by 7 bases, and 5 bases separated the two germline ends. This CDR3 is built from 11 residues. Clones were read by immunoSEQ multiplex PCR, and TCRdb kept only the in-frame ones, dropping some. The profile shows roughly 32,000 clones, about 85% of them singletons. The sample was PBMCs. The gene calls are TRBV24-1 and TRBJ2-1, with D hard to call. This clonotype was sampled from a woman aged 35 to 49 with lung cancer. Here the CDR3 reads CATSGGNEQFF. CDR3 in DNA: TGTGCCACCAGTGGGGGTAATGAGCAGTTCTTC.